These 21 T cell receptor beta chains share one sample of origin, sequenced in a study of patients and donors after allogeneic stem cell transplantation. TCRdb redid the calling of the RT-PCR reads with MiXCR, one entry per CDR3 protein. The data hold under 200,000 distinct CDR3 sequences, with 20% to 25% observed a single time. Specimen: blood, either unsorted or a sorted T cell fraction (not recorded which). The receptors were sampled from a human donor who was either an allogeneic HSCT recipient or a stem cell or donor lymphocyte infusion donor (not recorded which). It is not recorded whose cells these are; they may come from a transplant donor.

This clonotype appeared a few times. The chain has TRBV6-5 and TRBJ1-3; TRBD1 matches at 8 bases. The CDR3 runs 16 residues. Germline CDR1 reads MNHEY; CDR2 reads SVGAGI. J was trimmed by 4 bases and V by 6 bases; bases with no gene match: 11. CDR3 DNA: TGTGCCAGCAGACGGACAGGGATAAATCTCGGAAACACCATATATTTT. Protein: CASRRTGINLGNTIYF.

This clonotype was seen a few times. The chain uses TRBV4-1 and TRBJ1-2; TRBD1 matches at 7 bases. The CDR3 contains 16 residues. Unmatched junction bases numbered 13, after V lost 5 bases and J lost 4 bases. The germline V gene encodes CDR1 MGHRA and CDR2 YSYEKL. The CDR3 region is CASSTRQGRGGYGYTF. The DNA for the CDR3 is TGCGCCAGCAGCACCCGACAGGGCCGAGGGGGCTATGGCTACACCTTC.

The chain carries TRBV6-5 and TRBJ1-1; TRBD1 might be the D (5 bases). Between the trimmed V and J ends, which lost 6 bases and 1 base, there was a span of 12 bases. The CDR3 extends over 14 amino acids. The germline V gene has CDR1 MNHEY and CDR2 SVGAGI. CDR3 region: CASRIQVENTEAFF. The CDR3 DNA sequence: TGTGCCAGCAGGATACAGGTGGAGAACACTGAAGCTTTCTTT.

The CDR3 DNA reads TGTGCCAGCTCAGGACTAGCGGGAGTCGAGCAGTACTTC. Encoded protein: CASSGLAGVEQYF. The J gene is TRBJ2-7, the V gene TRBV6-6; TRBD2 aligns across 13 bases. Germline V lookup: CDR1 MNHNY, CDR2 SVGAGI (reference sequence). The CDR3 spans 13 residues. The V and J ends lost 8 bases and 6 bases, in that order; junction bases with no gene match: 4.

This clonotype was found a few times. This chain connects TRBV12-3 or TRBV12-4 to TRBJ2-2; tentatively, D is TRBD2 (5 bases). The V and J ends lost 6 bases and 5 bases respectively, with 16 bases between them. The CDR3 is 15 amino acids. The CDR3 sequence: CASSPGLSGTGELFF. DNA of the CDR3: TGTGCCAGCAGCCCAGGTCTCAGCGGTACCGGGGAGCTGTTTTTT.

This clonotype was seen repeatedly, ten times or more. The chain uses TRBV9 and TRBJ1-1, with 7 nucleotides matching TRBD1. CDR1 and CDR2 from the germline V gene are SGDLS and YYNGEE. This CDR3 is built from 13 residues. The V gene end was trimmed by 4 bases and the J gene end by 8 bases; junction bases not matched to a gene: 8. DNA for the CDR3: TGTGCCAGCAGCACTAGGACAGGACACGAAGCTTTCTTT. Translation gives CASSTRTGHEAFF.

This clonotype was observed a few times. The V and J genes are TRBV5-5 and TRBJ1-1; 7 bases fit TRBD1. This CDR3 region has 14 residues. V shed 4 bases, J shed 1 base, and the junction held 4 bases outside the gene matches. Germline CDR1 and CDR2: SGHKS and YYEKEE (reference sequence). The CDR3 sequence: CASSKTGQNTEAFF. The CDR3 DNA sequence: TGTGCCAGCAGCAAGACAGGGCAGAACACTGAAGCTTTCTTT.

This rearrangement joins TRBV25-1 to TRBJ2-7, with TRBD1 as a possible D gene (5 bases). Trimming removed 3 bases from V and 4 bases from J, with 7 bases in between. Germline-derived CDR1 and CDR2 are MGHDK and SYGVNS. This CDR3 spans 12 amino acids. The CDR3 region is CASSETAYEQYF. In nucleotides, the CDR3 is TGTGCCAGCAGTGAGACAGCGTACGAGCAGTACTTC.

This sequence joins TRBV6-6 and TRBJ2-1; D gene uncertain. Between the trimmed V and J ends, which lost 5 bases and 1 base, there was a span of 12 bases. The CDR3 runs 15 residues. Per germline, CDR1 MNHNY and CDR2 SVGAGI (reference sequence). In DNA form, the CDR3 reads TGTGCCAGCAGTCTAACCGTTGGTTCCTACAATGAGCAGTTCTTC. Protein: CASSLTVGSYNEQFF.

This sequence joins TRBV12-3 or TRBV12-4 and TRBJ2-1; 8 nucleotides align to TRBD2. The length of the CDR3 is 15 residues. After removal of 8 bases from V and 7 bases from J, the junction contained 13 bases not matched to a gene. As DNA, the CDR3 is TGTGCCAGCTGGGATCAGGGCGGGGGGATTAATGAGCAGTTCTTC. This encodes CASWDQGGGINEQFF.

This clonotype was detected only a few times. This chain links TRBV7-3 with TRBJ2-2; unclear D gene. The CDR3 length is 15 residues. Germline V CDR1 and CDR2: SGHTA, FQGTGA. The V end lost 2 bases, the J end lost 3 bases, and 10 bases lay between the germline ends. The CDR3 DNA is TGTGCCAGCAGCTTAGAAGGTTATGACACCGGGGAGCTGTTTTTT. Translation: CASSLEGYDTGELFF.

This clonotype came up a few times. V is TRBV10-3 and J is TRBJ1-1; D is uncertain. Trimming cost V 2 bases and J 11 bases, with 18 bases left between them. Germline CDR1 is ENHRY and CDR2 is SYGVKD. This CDR3 comprises 14 residues. CDR3 sequence: CAISEEGFAFTAFF. The CDR3 nucleotides read TGTGCCATCAGTGAGGAGGGCTTCGCCTTCACGGCTTTCTTT.

This clonotype was seen a few times. This chain links TRBV6-1 with TRBJ2-1; tentative D call: TRBD2 (5 bases). Trimming cost V 7 bases and J 6 bases, with 13 bases left between them. The germline gives CDR1 MNHNS, CDR2 SASEGT. This CDR3 is 13 amino acids long. The CDR3 region is CASKGSGFNEQFF. As DNA, the CDR3 is TGTGCCAGCAAAGGGAGCGGATTCAATGAGCAGTTCTTC.

The chain uses TRBV12-3 or TRBV12-4 and TRBJ1-5; 7 nucleotides line up with TRBD1. The length of the CDR3 is 14 residues. Trimming removed 3 bases from V and 7 bases from J; junction bases left unmatched: 6. The DNA for the CDR3 is TGTGCCAGCAGTTTGCGTCAGGGGGACCAGCCCCAGCATTTT. Translating it yields CASSLRQGDQPQHF.

This rearrangement joins TRBV6-5 to TRBJ1-4; D remains ambiguous. Germline lookup yields CDR1 MNHEY and CDR2 SVGAGI. V was shortened by 0 bases and J by 8 bases, with 13 bases between the two germline ends. The CDR3 length is 15 residues. The CDR3 region is CASSYSGRREEKLFF. The CDR3 DNA reads as TGTGCCAGCAGTTACTCGGGCAGGCGGGAAGAAAAACTGTTTTTT.

In this sample, this clonotype turned up a few times. The rearrangement links TRBV29-1 to TRBJ1-5; D not certain. V was pared by 3 bases and J by 0 bases, with 6 bases between. This CDR3 is built from 13 residues. Germline-derived CDR1 and CDR2 are SQVTM and ANQGSEA. CDR3 nucleotide sequence: TGCAGCGTTGACAGGTATAGCAATCAGCCCCAGCATTTT. Protein product: CSVDRYSNQPQHF.

This clonotype occurred a few times. The chain recombines TRBV7-2 with TRBJ1-3; D unclear. Per the germline V gene, CDR1 is SGHTA and CDR2 is FQGNSA. Trimming took off 1 base at V and 3 bases at J, with 10 bases between the two ends. CDR3 length: 15 residues. This CDR3 reads CASSLEGTVGNTIYF. The CDR3, as DNA: TGTGCCAGCAGCTTAGAGGGCACGGTTGGAAACACCATATATTTT.

The chain links TRBV6-2 or TRBV6-3 to TRBJ2-7; weak D call: TRBD1 (5 bases). V lost 9 bases, J lost 1 base, and 19 bases lay in between. The CDR3 is 15 amino acids. Germline V gives CDR1 MNHEY, CDR2 SVGEGT. The chain's CDR3 is CARRPTDLSSYEQYF. The CDR3 DNA sequence: TGTGCCAGGCGGCCGACAGACCTGTCGTCCTACGAGCAGTACTTC.

This clonotype was detected only a few times. The gene calls are TRBV7-2 and TRBJ2-5; D is undetermined. Trimming removed 6 bases at V and 3 bases at J, with 8 bases between. This CDR3 region has 12 residues. Germline CDR1 SGHTA, CDR2 FQGNSA. CDR3 coding DNA: TGTGCCAGCAGGGCAACCGAAGAGACCCAGTACTTC. Protein sequence: CASRATEETQYF.

V and J are TRBV10-3 and TRBJ2-3, with D hard to call. The germline CDR1 and CDR2 sequences are ENHRY and SYGVKD. This CDR3 comprises 13 residues. Trimming took off 6 bases at V and 2 bases at J, with 9 bases between the two ends. CDR3: CAISPADTDTQYF. In DNA, the CDR3 is TGTGCCATCAGCCCAGCCGACACAGATACGCAGTATTTT.

This clonotype showed up many times. V is TRBV7-4 and J is TRBJ1-1; D is unclear. The CDR3 spans 12 residues. Germline V gene data show CDR1 as SGHVT and CDR2 as SQSDAQ. The ends were cut back, 8 bases at V and 1 base at J, with 8 bases in the middle. DNA for the CDR3: TGTGCCAGCTCTCGGTGGAACACTGAAGCTTTCTTT. Translated: CASSRWNTEAFF.